The next 25 T cell receptor beta chains were all read from a single sample in a study of identical twins. TCRdb called the 5' RACE reads again in MiXCR, with one record for every CDR3 protein. This table holds about 220,000 distinct CDR3 sequences, roughly 7.5% found once. The same sample was also studied in work on yellow fever vaccine responses in identical twins.

The sequenced sample consisted of memory (CD45RO+) T cells sorted from blood. These receptors all stem from a woman in her late teens or twenties in good health.

The DNA of the CDR3 is TGTGCCAGCAGTTTCCCGGACAGGGGCGGCGAGACCCAGTACTTC. Translating gives CASSFPDRGGETQYF. The chain uses TRBV28 and TRBJ2-5; 9 bases fit TRBD1. The V gene's germline CDR1 is MDHEN and CDR2 SYDVKM. V lost 3 bases and J lost 5; bases outside the gene matches: 7. This CDR3 region has 15 residues. Filled out from reference TRBV28 and TRBJ2-5, the complete variable domain reads DVKVTQSSRYLVKRTGEKVFLECVQDMDHENMFWYRQDPGLGLRLIYFSYDVKMKEKGDIPEGYSVSREKKERFSLILESASTNQTSMYLCASSFPDRGGETQYFGPGTRLLVL.

The chain carries TRBV20-1 and TRBJ2-1, with TRBD2 as a possible D gene (6 bases). CDR1 DFQATT and CDR2 SNEGSKA come from the germline V gene (reference sequence). This CDR3 region has 15 residues. V shed 0 bases and J shed 0 bases, with 9 bases lying between them. CDR3 sequence: CSARDHSGSYNEQFF. In DNA, the CDR3 is TGCAGTGCTAGAGATCATAGCGGCTCCTACAATGAGCAGTTCTTC.

This clonotype was seen at least ten times. The chain combines TRBV20-1 with TRBJ2-7; D gene ambiguous. Germline V lookup: CDR1 DFQATT, CDR2 SNEGSKA (reference sequence). V lost 7 bases and J lost 2, with 15 bases in between. This CDR3 is 13 amino acids long. The chain's CDR3 is CSVGSPIAYEQYF. The CDR3 coding sequence is TGCAGTGTGGGTAGTCCGATAGCCTACGAGCAGTACTTC.

This clonotype turned up a few times. This chain joins TRBV3-1 and TRBJ2-7, with TRBD2 matching over 15 bases. The CDR3 consists of 15 residues. Germline CDR1 reads LGHDT; CDR2 reads YNNKEL (reference sequence). V shed 4 bases and J 7 bases; nucleotides not matched to a gene: 5. CDR3 DNA sequence: TGTGCCAGCAGCCTACGCGGGACTAGCGGGAGGGAGCAGTACTTC. It encodes CASSLRGTSGREQYF.

The V and J genes are TRBV6-4 and TRBJ1-2, with D hard to call. The germline V and J ends were trimmed by 3 bases and 7 bases, with 12 bases remaining between them. The CDR3 extends over 13 amino acids. Germline-derived CDR1 and CDR2 are MRHNA and SNTAGT. The CDR3 DNA follows: TGTGCCAGCAGTGAAACCGGGGAAGGTGGCTACACCTTC. Its translation: CASSETGEGGYTF.

At least ten counts were recorded for this clonotype. The chain couples TRBV14 to TRBJ2-2, with D possibly being TRBD2 (5 bases). The V gene's germline CDR1 is SGHDN and CDR2 FVKESK. The CDR3 extends over 13 amino acids. V shed 6 bases and J shed 6 bases, with 11 bases lying between them. CDR3 protein: CASSRISAGELFF. The CDR3 nucleotides are TGTGCCAGCAGTCGCATTAGCGCCGGGGAGCTGTTTTTT.

This clonotype was seen more than once but under ten times. The chain recombines TRBV4-3 with TRBJ2-3, with 8 bases fitting TRBD2. This CDR3 has 17 amino acids. V gave up 3 bases and J gave up 5 bases; unmatched junction bases: 13. Germline CDR1 LGHNA, CDR2 YSLEER. The CDR3 protein is CASSQGVGAGARDTQYF. The CDR3 nucleotides are TGCGCCAGCAGCCAGGGCGTTGGAGCGGGAGCGAGAGATACGCAGTATTTT.

The rearrangement joins TRBV9 to TRBJ1-3; 8 nucleotides agree with TRBD1. J lost 5 bases, V lost 4 bases, and 11 bases had no gene match. CDR3 length: 16 amino acids. Germline CDR1 SGDLS, CDR2 YYNGEE. In nucleotides, the CDR3 is TGTGCCAGCAGCCCCCGTACCCCAGGGGGCCGAAACACCATATATTTT. The encoded protein is CASSPRTPGGRNTIYF.

The chain links TRBV27 to TRBJ2-3; TRBD2 might be the D (6 bases). Germline CDR1 MNHEY, CDR2 SMNVEV (reference sequence). This CDR3 is built from 20 residues. V was shortened by 2 bases and J by 3 bases, with 27 bases between the two germline ends. In DNA form, the CDR3 reads TGTGCCAGCAGTTTACGGCCGAGAAGCTCTGTGGGGGGAGGTACAGATACGCAGTATTTT. Translation: CASSLRPRSSVGGGTDTQYF.

This clonotype showed up many times. V gene TRBV12-3 or TRBV12-4 combines with J gene TRBJ2-4; D is ambiguous. This CDR3 contains 12 residues. V was pared by 4 bases and J by 5 bases, with 6 bases between. DNA of the CDR3: TGTGCCAGCAGTTCCTCCCAAAACATTCAGTACTTC. Translating it yields CASSSSQNIQYF.

This clonotype has a handful of counts. The rearrangement uses TRBV24-1 and TRBJ2-1; a possible D gene is TRBD1 (6 bases). The CDR3 has 13 amino acids. Germline values: CDR1 KGHDR, CDR2 SFDVKD. Trimming took 7 bases from V and 8 from J, leaving 14 bases between them. CDR3: CATRGAAVYEQFF. The CDR3 DNA reads TGTGCCACCAGGGGGGCAGCCGTGTATGAGCAGTTCTTC.

This clonotype was seen ten or more times. This chain connects TRBV4-2 to TRBJ2-3; 7 bases map to TRBD2. The CDR3 consists of 16 residues. V dropped 2 bases and J dropped 4; count of bases not matched to a gene: 9. Germline loops: CDR1 LGHNA, CDR2 YNFKEQ. CDR3 in amino acids: CASSQLADLRADTQYF. CDR3 nucleotides: TGTGCCAGCAGCCAACTAGCGGACCTGAGGGCAGATACGCAGTATTTT.

The rearrangement uses TRBV7-2 and TRBJ1-1, with D uncertain. V was trimmed by 7 bases and J by 5 bases, leaving 14 bases between them. CDR1 is SGHTA and CDR2 is FQGNSA in the germline V gene. The CDR3 covers 13 residues. The CDR3 coding sequence is TGTGCCAGCAATCCAGTCGTTGGGACTGAAGCTTTCTTT. Translated: CASNPVVGTEAFF. Variable domain in full (rest from reference TRBV7-2 and TRBJ1-1): GAGVSQSPSNKVTEKGKDVELRCDPISGHTALYWYRQSLGQGLEFLIYFQGNSAPDKSGLPSDRFSAERTGGSVSTLTIQRTQQEDSAVYLCASNPVVGTEAFFGQGTRLTVV.

This clonotype has ten or more counts. V is TRBV20-1 and J is TRBJ1-1; D is uncertain. This CDR3 region has 14 residues. The V and J ends lost 1 base and 1 base respectively, with 10 bases between them. The germline V gene has CDR1 DFQATT and CDR2 SNEGSKA (reference sequence). CDR3 DNA sequence: TGCAGTGCTAGAGTTTCACAGCAGAACACTGAAGCTTTCTTT. It translates to CSARVSQQNTEAFF.

This clonotype was seen repeatedly, ten times or more. The chain has TRBV12-3 or TRBV12-4 and TRBJ1-1; 7 bases align to TRBD1. The CDR3 is made up of 14 amino acids. J gave up 0 bases and V 7 bases, and 5 bases lay outside the gene matches. The CDR3 loop is CASTSTGVNTEAFF. CDR3 nucleotide sequence: TGTGCCAGCACTTCAACAGGGGTGAACACTGAAGCTTTCTTT.

This sequence joins TRBV4-3 and TRBJ2-1; the D call may be TRBD1 or TRBD2 (5 bases each). Germline V gene sequence: CDR1 LGHNA, CDR2 YSLEER. This CDR3 is built from 16 residues. V lost 1 base to trimming and J lost 0 bases, with 10 bases between them. CDR3 DNA: TGCGCCAGCAGCCAAGGGCACGGGGCCTCCTACAATGAGCAGTTCTTC. This codes for CASSQGHGASYNEQFF.

This chain uses TRBV10-3 with TRBJ2-7; 10 positions agree with TRBD2. CDR3 length: 17 amino acids. V lost 5 bases and J lost 7; bases outside the gene matches: 17. Germline CDR1 is ENHRY and CDR2 is SYGVKD. CDR3 DNA: TGTGCCATCAGTCGGGGGCTTAGCGGGGGGCACGCTGGTGAGCAGTACTTC. This translates into CAISRGLSGGHAGEQYF.

This clonotype showed up many times. The CDR3 nucleotides read TGTGCCAGCACCCTTTTATCAGGGACGGAAAAAACTGAAGCTTTCTTT. Protein: CASTLLSGTEKTEAFF. The gene calls are TRBV6-2 or TRBV6-3 and TRBJ1-1; the D gene is possibly TRBD1 (5 bases). Germline V gives CDR1 MNHEY, CDR2 SVGEGT. CDR3 length equals 16 residues. V shed 7 bases and J shed 5 bases, with 23 bases lying between them.

The gene calls are TRBV4-3 and TRBJ2-7, with D unclear. The length of the CDR3 is 16 residues. The V end was cut by 1 base, the J end by 5 bases, with 18 bases between. CDR1 is LGHNA and CDR2 is YSLEER in the germline V gene. The CDR3 region has the DNA TGCGCCAGCAGCCAAGGGGTTGGGGTCCCAGCAAACGAGCAGTACTTC. Amino acids: CASSQGVGVPANEQYF.

The CDR3 DNA is TGCGCCAGCAGTGACTTCGGGCGGGGGCCCGGAGAGACCCAGTACTTC. It yields the protein CASSDFGRGPGETQYF. The V gene is TRBV10-2, the J gene TRBJ2-5; perhaps TRBD2 as D (7 bases). This CDR3 has 16 amino acids. The V end lost 3 bases, the J end lost 4 bases, and 18 bases lay between the germline ends. Looked up from germline, CDR1 is WSHSY and CDR2 is SAAADI.

The chain employs TRBV6-5 and TRBJ2-5; 10 nucleotides agree with TRBD2. The CDR3 covers 16 residues. V lost 2 bases to trimming and J lost 8 bases; unmatched junction nucleotides: 11. Germline CDR1 MNHEY, CDR2 SVGAGI. CDR3 in amino acids: CASSYRVAGGPATQYF. DNA for the CDR3: TGTGCCAGCAGTTACCGGGTAGCGGGAGGCCCGGCCACCCAGTACTTC.

The chain recombines TRBV14 with TRBJ2-1; D possibly corresponds to TRBD2 (5 bases). There are 16 residues in the CDR3. CDR1 is SGHDN, CDR2 FVKESK, per germline. The ends were cut back, 4 bases at V and 4 bases at J, with 17 bases in the middle. Here the CDR3 reads CASSPRATRIYNEQFF. The CDR3 coding sequence is TGTGCCAGCAGCCCGAGGGCAACACGCATATACAATGAGCAGTTCTTC.

At least ten counts were recorded for this clonotype. The rearrangement links TRBV5-1 to TRBJ2-4; D not certain. This CDR3 has 15 residues. The germline V gene encodes CDR1 SGHRS and CDR2 YFSETQ. V shed 3 bases and J shed 1 base, with 11 bases lying between them. Here the CDR3 reads CASSSPEGAKNIQYF. DNA of the CDR3: TGCGCCAGCAGCTCCCCAGAAGGGGCCAAAAACATTCAGTACTTC.

Many counts were recorded for this clonotype. The chain carries TRBV7-2 and TRBJ2-7; D unresolved. CDR3 length equals 14 residues. Germline assignment: CDR1 SGHTA and CDR2 FQGNSA. V lost 1 base and J lost 2, with 9 bases in between. The CDR3 is CASSLDPSTYEQYF. CDR3 coding DNA: TGTGCCAGCAGCTTAGATCCGTCTACCTACGAGCAGTACTTC. Full variable domain (remainder filled in from reference TRBV7-2 and TRBJ2-7): GAGVSQSPSNKVTEKGKDVELRCDPISGHTALYWYRQSLGQGLEFLIYFQGNSAPDKSGLPSDRFSAERTGGSVSTLTIQRTQQEDSAVYLCASSLDPSTYEQYFGPGTRLTVT.

This clonotype was seen repeatedly, ten times or more. V usage is TRBV5-1 and J usage is TRBJ2-7; D is uncertain. Trimming pared 0 bases from V and 0 bases from J, leaving 7 bases between. Germline V lookup: CDR1 SGHRS, CDR2 YFSETQ. The CDR3 is 14 amino acids. CDR3 in amino acids: CASSLEVRSYEQYF. In DNA form, the CDR3 reads TGCGCCAGCAGCTTGGAGGTCCGCTCCTACGAGCAGTACTTC.